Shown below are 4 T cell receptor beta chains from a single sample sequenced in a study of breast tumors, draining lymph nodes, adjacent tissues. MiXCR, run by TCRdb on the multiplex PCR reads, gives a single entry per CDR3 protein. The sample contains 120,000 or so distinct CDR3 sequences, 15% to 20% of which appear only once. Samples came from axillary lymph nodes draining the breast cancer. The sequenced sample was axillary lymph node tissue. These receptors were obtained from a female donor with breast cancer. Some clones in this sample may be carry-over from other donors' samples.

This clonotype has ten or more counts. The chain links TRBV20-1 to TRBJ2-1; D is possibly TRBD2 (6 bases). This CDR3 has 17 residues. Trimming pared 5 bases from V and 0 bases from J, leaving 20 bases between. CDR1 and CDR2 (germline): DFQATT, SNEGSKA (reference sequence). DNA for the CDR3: TGCAGTGCTCTGAATCCCTTGGGAGGTAGCTCCTACAATGAGCAGTTCTTC. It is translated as CSALNPLGGSSYNEQFF.

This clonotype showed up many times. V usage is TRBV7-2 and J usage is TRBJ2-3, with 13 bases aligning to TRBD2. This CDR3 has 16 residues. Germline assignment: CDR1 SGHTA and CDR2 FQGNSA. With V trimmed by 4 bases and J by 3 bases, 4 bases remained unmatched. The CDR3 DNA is TGTGCCAGCAGCTCTCAGACTAGCGGGGGGACAGATACGCAGTATTTT. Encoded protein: CASSSQTSGGTDTQYF.

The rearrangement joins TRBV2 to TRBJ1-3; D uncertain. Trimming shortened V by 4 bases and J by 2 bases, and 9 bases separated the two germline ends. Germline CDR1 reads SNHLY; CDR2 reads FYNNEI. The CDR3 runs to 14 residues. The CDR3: CASSVGGTGNTIYF. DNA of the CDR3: TGTGCCAGCAGTGTTGGAGGGACTGGAAACACCATATATTTT. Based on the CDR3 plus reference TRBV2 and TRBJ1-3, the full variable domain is EPEVTQTPSHQVTQMGQEVILRCVPISNHLYFYWYRQILGQKVEFLVSFYNNEISEKSEIFDDQFSVERPDGSNFTLKIRSTKLEDSAMYFCASSVGGTGNTIYFGEGSWLTVV.

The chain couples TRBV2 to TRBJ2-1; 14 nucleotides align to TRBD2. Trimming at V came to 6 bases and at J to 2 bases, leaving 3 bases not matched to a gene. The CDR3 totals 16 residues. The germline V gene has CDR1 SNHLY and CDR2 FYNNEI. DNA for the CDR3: TGTGCCAGCAGGGAGACTAGCGGGGGGGCCTACAATGAGCAGTTCTTC. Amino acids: CASRETSGGAYNEQFF.